This T cell receptor (beta chain) was obtained from a study of blood T cell repertoires in COVID-19. About the research overall: There were acute and convalescent COVID-19 samples, and they came from the United States, Italy and Spain. Sample material is recorded as cDNA or gDNA derived from T cells, B-cell-depleted T cells, or PBMCs.

In the source study's methods: Estimates of nucleated cell counts were drawn from the amplification of reference gene primers. Some clones are missing from TCRdb's copy, which holds only in-frame ones; the method was immunoSEQ multiplex PCR. Clone size and V and J calls were adopted from that table, with D and trimming inferred from the DNA. The data contain 15,000 to 20,000 clones, approximately 89% of them seen just once; the ten biggest clones take up approximately 5%. The CDR3 spans 17 residues. The germline V gene has CDR1 MNHNS and CDR2 SASEGT. Trimming took 2 bases from V and 0 from J, leaving 11 bases between them.

The rearrangement uses TRBV6-1 and TRBJ2-6; D gene ambiguous. The sequence was collected from a human donor in a cohort sampled during active COVID-19. Specimen: peripheral blood. The CDR3 DNA is TGTGCCAGCAGTGAACAGCCAGGCAGCTCTGGGGCCAACGTCCTGACTTTC. Translation gives CASSEQPGSSGANVLTF.